This is a list of T cell receptor beta chains from one sample in a study of long-term antiretroviral therapy in people with HIV. Profiling relied on immunoSEQ multiplex PCR, and the TCRdb table lists in-frame clones only, not all of them. The table lists 20,000 to 30,000 clones, 88% of them singletons. The sample was unsorted PBMCs, taken around 4.5 years after starting antiretroviral therapy. These receptors were obtained from a man aged 25 to 40 with HIV. Each CDR3 is given with its conserved first and last residue. Each record gives: J gene, clone size, V gene, D gene, CDR3 protein, CDR3 DNA. A D gene is named only where the DNA matches it firmly. A row's size may be missing; if present it is once, few, many or a size class.

J gene: TRBJ1-5
clone size: -
V gene: TRBV6-5
D gene: -
CDR3 protein: CASSQTVLQPQHF
CDR3 DNA: TGTGCCAGCAGCCAGACGGTTCTTCAGCCCCAGCATTTT

J gene: TRBJ1-3
clone size: -
V gene: TRBV4-1
D gene: -
CDR3 protein: CASSRQPLSGNTIYF
CDR3 DNA: TGCGCCAGCAGCCGACAGCCACTATCTGGAAACACCATATATTTT

J gene: TRBJ2-7
clone size: few
V gene: TRBV18
D gene: TRBD1
CDR3 protein: CASSTGDSEQYF
CDR3 DNA: TGTGCCAGCTCAACAGGGGACAGCGAGCAGTACTTC

J gene: TRBJ2-3
clone size: -
V gene: TRBV18
D gene: TRBD2
CDR3 protein: CASSPAYSAGAGDTQYF
CDR3 DNA: TGTGCCAGCTCACCCGCTTATTCAGCGGGAGCTGGAGATACGCAGTATTTT

J gene: TRBJ2-7
clone size: -
V gene: TRBV9
D gene: TRBD2
CDR3 protein: CASSISGREYEQYF
CDR3 DNA: TGTGCCAGCAGCATTAGCGGGAGGGAATACGAGCAGTACTTC

J gene: TRBJ1-1
clone size: -
V gene: TRBV19
D gene: TRBD1
CDR3 protein: CASRDRGEEAFF
CDR3 DNA: TGTGCCAGTAGGGACAGGGGAGAAGAAGCTTTCTTT

J gene: TRBJ2-3
clone size: -
V gene: TRBV5-1
D gene: TRBD2
CDR3 protein: CASSPGSGGAKDTQYF
CDR3 DNA: TGCGCCAGCAGCCCCGGGAGCGGGGGGGCAAAAGATACGCAGTATTTT

J gene: TRBJ2-1
clone size: -
V gene: TRBV30
D gene: TRBD2
CDR3 protein: CAWSGLAGLTNEQFF
CDR3 DNA: TGTGCCTGGAGTGGTCTAGCGGGATTGACCAATGAGCAGTTCTTC

J gene: TRBJ2-1
clone size: -
V gene: TRBV9
D gene: TRBD2
CDR3 protein: CASSVALPRAGGYNEQFF
CDR3 DNA: TGTGCCAGCAGCGTAGCTTTACCCCGGGCGGGGGGCTACAATGAGCAGTTCTTC

J gene: TRBJ2-7
clone size: -
V gene: TRBV7-9
D gene: -
CDR3 protein: CASSLNSLYEQYF
CDR3 DNA: TGTGCCAGCAGCTTAAACAGTCTCTACGAGCAGTACTTC

J gene: TRBJ2-3
clone size: -
V gene: TRBV7-3
D gene: -
CDR3 protein: CASSWGKGTDTQYF
CDR3 DNA: TGTGCCAGCAGCTGGGGGAAGGGCACAGATACGCAGTATTTT

J gene: TRBJ1-1
clone size: -
V gene: TRBV11-1
D gene: TRBD1
CDR3 protein: CASSLDSTGGNTEAFF
CDR3 DNA: TGTGCCAGCAGCTTGGACTCGACAGGGGGGAACACTGAAGCTTTCTTT

J gene: TRBJ1-4
clone size: -
V gene: TRBV30
D gene: -
CDR3 protein: CAWGGGLATNEKLFF
CDR3 DNA: TGTGCCTGGGGAGGGGGGCTAGCTACTAATGAAAAACTGTTTTTT

J gene: TRBJ1-2
clone size: -
V gene: TRBV7-2
D gene: -
CDR3 protein: CASSLTNSGYTF
CDR3 DNA: TGTGCCAGCAGTCTCACTAACTCTGGCTACACCTTC

J gene: TRBJ1-2
clone size: -
V gene: TRBV9
D gene: -
CDR3 protein: CASSVADRGYGYTF
CDR3 DNA: TGTGCCAGCAGCGTAGCGGACAGAGGCTATGGCTACACCTTC

J gene: TRBJ1-5
clone size: -
V gene: TRBV30
D gene: TRBD1
CDR3 protein: CAWGTGDGQPQHF
CDR3 DNA: TGTGCCTGGGGGACAGGGGACGGTCAGCCCCAGCATTTT

J gene: TRBJ1-1
clone size: -
V gene: TRBV7-9
D gene: -
CDR3 protein: CASSLGGGQIEAFF
CDR3 DNA: TGTGCCAGCAGCTTGGGAGGGGGGCAAATTGAAGCTTTCTTT